This TCR beta chain was documented in a study of cytomegalovirus exposure and HLA in healthy donors. Primers included in the PCR were 60 Vbeta and 13 Jbeta primers. Data came from immunoSEQ multiplex PCR; TCRdb stores just in-frame clones and leaves some out. The data contain approximately 220,000 clones, approximately 80% of them singletons. The donors, nominally healthy at sampling, likely had unrecorded immune exposures. General study points: Reports state that TCR beta sequences accurately predicted most subjects' HLA-A and HLA-B alleles.

To note about this clone: The target antigen is unknown.

Germline CDR1 and CDR2: SNHLY and FYNNEI. J was trimmed by 2 bases and V by 5 bases; bases with no gene match: 2. The CDR3 spans 14 residues. This TCR was recovered from a boy younger than 10 in good health and CMV-seronegative. Sequencing input: PBMCs. The chain employs TRBV2 and TRBJ1-5; 8 nucleotides line up with TRBD1. The CDR3 protein is CASSSTGGNQPQHF. CDR3 sequence (DNA): TGTGCCAGCAGTTCGACAGGGGGCAATCAGCCCCAGCATTTT.